This entry lists 25 T cell receptor beta chains sequenced from one sample in a study of graft-versus-host responses after intestinal transplantation. Their specific antigens are unknown. Assay: immunoSEQ multiplex PCR; the TCRdb copy retains only in-frame clones and omits some. The sample contains 88,000 or so clones, about nine tenths of which appear only once. Here the sequenced sample was unstimulated CD4+ T cells sorted from spleen or lymph node cells, taken before intestinal transplant. These receptors came from a human donor who received an intestinal transplant.

The chain is built from TRBV9 and TRBJ2-2; 16 nucleotides agree with TRBD2. Per the germline V gene, CDR1 is SGDLS and CDR2 is YYNGEE. The V and J ends lost 4 bases and 4 bases, in that order; junction bases with no gene match: 16. This CDR3 has 21 amino acids. CDR3 residues: CASSPRPLGTSGGAGTGELFF. CDR3 DNA sequence: TGTGCCAGCAGCCCCCGCCCCCTTGGGACTAGCGGGGGGGCGGGCACCGGGGAGCTGTTTTTT. Full variable domain (rest looked up from reference TRBV9 and TRBJ2-2): DSGVTQTPKHLITATGQRVTLRCSPRSGDLSVYWYQQSLDQGLQFLIQYYNGEERAKGNILERFSAQQFPDLHSELNLSSLELGDSALYFCASSPRPLGTSGGAGTGELFFGEGSRLTVL.

This chain joins TRBV19 and TRBJ1-4; D is perhaps TRBD1 (5 bases). CDR1 is LNHDA and CDR2 is SQIVND in the germline V gene (reference sequence). The CDR3 covers 16 residues. V lost 5 bases and J lost 4, with 17 bases in between. The CDR3 DNA is TGTGCCAGTAGTCGAGTCGGAAGGGGAGGTAATGAAAAACTGTTTTTT. Translating gives CASSRVGRGGNEKLFF.

In its sample, this clone was seen once. This chain joins TRBV5-1 and TRBJ2-5; 10 bases fit TRBD1. J gave up 2 bases and V 4 bases, and 5 bases lay outside the gene matches. This CDR3 is built from 15 residues. Looked up from germline, CDR1 is SGHRS and CDR2 is YFSETQ. In nucleotides, the CDR3 is TGCGCCAGCAGCACCGGACAGGGGGGGCAAGAGACCCAGTACTTC. Residues: CASSTGQGGQETQYF.

This chain connects TRBV25-1 to TRBJ2-5; 7 bases are a match to TRBD2. The CDR3 totals 15 residues. Germline-derived CDR1 and CDR2 are MGHDK and SYGVNS. Trimming removed 1 base from V and 5 bases from J; junction bases left unmatched: 7. The CDR3 loop reads CASSELGRGTETQYF. The CDR3 region has the DNA TGTGCCAGCAGTGAATTGGGGCGGGGGACGGAGACCCAGTACTTC. Drawing the rest from reference TRBV25-1 and TRBJ2-5, the complete variable domain is EADIYQTPRYLVIGTGKKITLECSQTMGHDKMYWYQQDPGMELHLIHYSYGVNSTEKGDLSSESTVSRIRTEHFPLTLESARPSHTSQYLCASSELGRGTETQYFGPGTRLLVL.

The chain recombines TRBV6-1 with TRBJ1-1; D perhaps matches TRBD1 (5 bases). The V gene's germline CDR1 is MNHNS and CDR2 SASEGT. The V and J ends lost 5 bases and 7 bases respectively, with 11 bases between them. The CDR3 length is 12 residues. The chain's CDR3 is CASSTGGGEAFF. The CDR3 DNA is TGTGCCAGCAGTACGGGGGGTGGTGAAGCTTTCTTT.

The count of this clone is one. V is TRBV4-1 and J is TRBJ2-1; 7 bases match TRBD1. The CDR3 is 19 amino acids. Germline CDR1 is MGHRA and CDR2 is YSYEKL. V gave up 0 bases and J gave up 6 bases; unmatched junction bases: 17. CDR3 loop: CASSQEVVFGVGTANEQFF. The CDR3 DNA reads TGCGCCAGCAGCCAAGAGGTAGTTTTCGGTGTCGGGACAGCCAATGAGCAGTTCTTC.

The chain recombines TRBV11-1 with TRBJ2-3; a possible D gene is TRBD2 (7 bases). The CDR3 runs 15 residues. The germline V gene has CDR1 SGHAT and CDR2 FQDESV (reference sequence). V was trimmed by 5 bases and J by 4 bases, leaving 16 bases between them. CDR3 sequence (DNA): TGTGCCAGCAGCCGGGGGGCCGGGGGCGCAGATACGCAGTATTTT. Translating gives CASSRGAGGADTQYF. The whole variable domain, remainder taken from reference TRBV11-1 and TRBJ2-3, is EAEVAQSPRYKITEKSQAVAFWCDPISGHATLYWYRQILGQGPELLVQFQDESVVDDSQLPKDRFSAERLKGVDSTLKIQPAELGDSAMYLCASSRGAGGADTQYFGPGTRLTVL.

This clone was detected only a few times. V usage is TRBV6-1 and J usage is TRBJ1-5, with D maybe TRBD1 (6 bases). This CDR3 has 15 amino acids. The ends were cut back, 2 bases at V and 2 bases at J, with 10 bases in the middle. Germline-derived CDR1 and CDR2 are MNHNS and SASEGT. DNA for the CDR3: TGTGCCAGCAGTGAAAGCAGGGGAGGCAATCAGCCCCAGCATTTT. Protein sequence: CASSESRGGNQPQHF.

This chain links TRBV4-2 with TRBJ1-4; D remains unclear. This CDR3 contains 17 residues. In germline, CDR1 is LGHNA, CDR2 YNFKEQ. The germline V and J ends were trimmed by 0 bases and 8 bases, with 19 bases remaining between them. The CDR3 sequence: CASSQDPRAGFREKLFF. The CDR3 DNA reads as TGTGCCAGCAGCCAAGATCCCCGAGCCGGGTTCCGGGAAAAACTGTTTTTT.

The J gene is TRBJ1-6, the V gene TRBV6-1; tentative D call: TRBD1 (6 bases). Germline V gene data show CDR1 as MNHNS and CDR2 as SASEGT. V was cut by 10 bases and J by 10 bases, with 23 bases left in between. The CDR3 totals 15 residues. This CDR3 reads CATGDKEGVRSPLHF. CDR3 nucleotides: TGTGCCACAGGCGACAAAGAGGGGGTACGGTCACCCCTCCACTTT.

This chain uses TRBV10-3 with TRBJ1-1; 8 positions match TRBD1. CDR3 size: 14 residues. After removal of 2 bases from V and 3 bases from J, the junction contained 2 bases not matched to a gene. Per germline, CDR1 ENHRY and CDR2 SYGVKD. The chain's CDR3 is CAISERQGYTEAFF. The CDR3 DNA follows: TGTGCCATCAGTGAGCGACAGGGGTACACTGAAGCTTTCTTT.

The chain has TRBV5-1 and TRBJ2-5; D gene unclear. Trimming removed 4 bases at V and 3 bases at J, with 13 bases between. The CDR3 runs 14 residues. Per germline, CDR1 SGHRS and CDR2 YFSETQ. The CDR3 region is CASSPGAVKETQYF. The CDR3 region has the DNA TGCGCCAGCAGCCCGGGTGCAGTAAAAGAGACCCAGTACTTC.

This chain connects TRBV5-1 to TRBJ1-3, with TRBD1 identical over 8 bases. The germline gives CDR1 SGHRS, CDR2 YFSETQ. The CDR3 totals 16 residues. With V trimmed by 3 bases and J by 3 bases, 8 bases remained unmatched. The CDR3 sequence is CASSSEGQGSGNTIYF. The DNA of the CDR3 is TGCGCCAGCAGCTCGGAAGGACAGGGAAGTGGAAACACCATATATTTT.

This chain links TRBV5-5 with TRBJ2-3, with 7 positions matching TRBD1. V shed 4 bases, J shed 5 bases, and the junction held 10 bases outside the gene matches. This CDR3 comprises 15 residues. CDR1 and CDR2 from the germline V gene are SGHKS and YYEKEE (reference sequence). Here the CDR3 reads CASSRLQGPGDTQYF. CDR3 in DNA: TGTGCCAGCAGCCGCCTACAGGGGCCGGGAGATACGCAGTATTTT.

The chain employs TRBV5-1 and TRBJ2-5; possibly TRBD1 for D (5 bases). V was cut by 0 bases and J by 4 bases, with 13 bases left in between. The germline V gene encodes CDR1 SGHRS and CDR2 YFSETQ. The CDR3 length is 15 residues. CDR3 DNA: TGCGCCAGCAGCTTGGAGTGGCAGGGCGGAGAGACCCAGTACTTC. As protein: CASSLEWQGGETQYF.

This chain links TRBV25-1 with TRBJ1-1; D may be TRBD1 (5 bases). Trimming stripped 4 bases from V and 5 bases from J, with 14 bases between. The CDR3 has 14 residues. Per germline, CDR1 MGHDK and CDR2 SYGVNS. CDR3 bases: TGTGCCAGCAGTGGGCTGGGGGGAGTGACTGAAGCTTTCTTT. Amino acid sequence: CASSGLGGVTEAFF.

The gene calls are TRBV19 and TRBJ1-2, with 7 nucleotides matching TRBD1. Germline CDR1 reads LNHDA; CDR2 reads SQIVND (reference sequence). V lost 6 bases to trimming and J lost 8 bases; unmatched junction nucleotides: 12. CDR3 size: 14 residues. CDR3 region: CASSPDRAPWGYTF. CDR3 coding DNA: TGTGCCAGTAGCCCCGACAGGGCCCCCTGGGGCTACACCTTC.

V is TRBV2 and J is TRBJ1-2, with D hard to call. Trimming stripped 2 bases from V and 7 bases from J, with 11 bases between. This CDR3 has 13 residues. From germline, CDR1 is SNHLY and CDR2 FYNNEI. The CDR3 coding sequence is TGTGCCAGCAGTGAAACCACAGCTGGTGGCTACACCTTC. As protein: CASSETTAGGYTF.

The chain carries TRBV6-5 and TRBJ2-7; D is perhaps TRBD2 (6 bases). The V end was cut by 0 bases, the J end by 5 bases, with 14 bases between. Germline V gene data show CDR1 as MNHEY and CDR2 as SVGAGI. This CDR3 has 15 residues. CDR3 nucleotide sequence: TGTGCCAGCAGTTACTCGAGTTTGGGACTGAACGAGCAGTACTTC. This sequence encodes CASSYSSLGLNEQYF.

The rearrangement uses TRBV14 and TRBJ2-5; D may be TRBD2 (5 bases). With 0 bases removed from V and 5 bases from J, the gap between germline ends came to 16 bases. From germline, CDR1 is SGHDN and CDR2 FVKESK. The CDR3 consists of 16 residues. The CDR3 region has the DNA TGTGCCAGCAGCCAAGAGAAGGCTAGCTGGCCTGAGACCCAGTACTTC. Protein: CASSQEKASWPETQYF.

The chain links TRBV12-5 to TRBJ1-2; D perhaps matches TRBD1 (6 bases). The V gene lost 0 bases and the J gene lost 6 bases, with 26 bases spanning the gap. Germline values: CDR1 LGHNT, CDR2 FRNRAP. This CDR3 is 19 amino acids long. In DNA form, the CDR3 reads TGTGCTAGTGGTTTGGTAACTCCCATGGGGTCAGGGGAAACCCATGGCTACACCTTC. Protein sequence: CASGLVTPMGSGETHGYTF.

The CDR3 DNA reads TGTGCCAGCAGCCCCAGGGGGCGAGCTGAAGCTTTCTTT. It codes for CASSPRGRAEAFF. The J gene is TRBJ1-1, the V gene TRBV6-6, with 8 bases that match TRBD1. This CDR3 contains 13 residues. Trimming took 6 bases from V and 6 from J; bases not matched to a gene: 6. Germline loops: CDR1 MNHNY, CDR2 SVGAGI (reference sequence).

This rearrangement joins TRBV10-3 to TRBJ1-1; D call uncertain. This CDR3 is built from 13 residues. CDR1 is ENHRY, CDR2 SYGVKD, per germline. The V and J ends lost 3 bases and 1 base respectively, with 6 bases between them. CDR3 region: CAISDSRNTEAFF. The CDR3 nucleotides are TGTGCCATCAGTGATTCGAGGAACACTGAAGCTTTCTTT.

This clone was counted once. The rearrangement uses TRBV6-5 and TRBJ2-1; TRBD1 aligns across 8 bases. J was trimmed by 3 bases and V by 6 bases; bases with no gene match: 7. This CDR3 comprises 15 residues. In germline, CDR1 is MNHEY, CDR2 SVGAGI. In nucleotides, the CDR3 is TGTGCCAGCAGACCCGGGACAGGCGACTACAATGAGCAGTTCTTC. It translates to CASRPGTGDYNEQFF.

The chain combines TRBV6-5 with TRBJ2-3, with TRBD2 matching 7 bases. CDR3 length: 14 amino acids. Germline CDR1 and CDR2: MNHEY and SVGAGI. Germline trimming cut 0 bases from V and 6 bases from J; bases unmatched to any gene: 3. The CDR3 loop is CASSYSGGADTQYF. CDR3 in DNA: TGTGCCAGCAGTTACTCGGGAGGGGCCGATACGCAGTATTTT.